This T cell receptor beta chain was obtained from a study of shared clonotypes between healthy human individuals. Data came from immunoSEQ multiplex PCR; TCRdb stores just in-frame clones and leaves some out. Among over 400,000 clones listed, 70% to 85% were seen once. With 3 bases removed from V and 4 bases from J, the gap between germline ends came to 16 bases. CDR1 and CDR2 (germline): LGHNA, YSLEER. The CDR3 length is 16 residues. Sequencing was done on a sample of PBMCs. The clonotype originates from a woman in her thirties or forties in good health. Some clones in this sample may be carry-over from other donors' samples. This chain connects TRBV4-3 to TRBJ1-3; TRBD1 might be the D (5 bases). The CDR3 DNA reads as TGCGCCAGCAGCCAGGCCCCAGGGTCCCTCGGAAACACCATATATTTT. The encoded protein is CASSQAPGSLGNTIYF.